Following are 29 T cell receptor beta chains from one sample sequenced in a study of CD8 T cells in ankylosing spondylitis. Overall study findings and caveats: Ankylosing spondylitis blood appeared to carry a characteristic TCR beta motif of roughly 8 highly homologous variants.

For these receptors, no antigen is known. TCRdb itself ran the 5' RACE reads through MiXCR, one entry per CDR3 protein. The sample includes 350,000 to 550,000 distinct CDR3 sequences, roughly a quarter of them seen just once. Sequencing was carried out using blood, either unsorted or a sorted T cell fraction (not recorded which). Source of these receptors: a male donor with ankylosing spondylitis.

This clonotype was picked up a small number of times. V gene TRBV20-1 combines with J gene TRBJ1-2; D gene uncertain. The CDR3 covers 11 residues. CDR1 and CDR2 from the germline V gene are DFQATT and SNEGSKA (reference sequence). Trimming pared 5 bases from V and 5 bases from J, leaving 9 bases between. CDR3 protein: CSAQAFYGYTF. The CDR3 DNA sequence: TGCAGTGCTCAAGCCTTTTATGGCTACACCTTC.

The genes are TRBV2 and TRBJ2-3; 11 nucleotides agree with TRBD1. This CDR3 has 15 amino acids. V gave up 7 bases and J gave up 5 bases; unmatched junction bases: 8. CDR1 is SNHLY, CDR2 FYNNEI, per germline. CDR3 residues: CASTNGQGARDTQYF. In DNA form, the CDR3 reads TGTGCCAGCACCAACGGACAGGGGGCTAGAGATACGCAGTATTTT.

V usage is TRBV9 and J usage is TRBJ1-2; D call uncertain. CDR1 and CDR2 (germline): SGDLS, YYNGEE. Trimming cost V 4 bases and J 7 bases, with 8 bases left between them. This CDR3 is built from 11 residues. In DNA, the CDR3 is TGTGCCAGCAGCACGGACGGTGGCTACACCTTC. Amino acid sequence: CASSTDGGYTF.

J is TRBJ2-7 and V is TRBV3-1; D gene uncertain. The CDR3 has 13 amino acids. The germline CDR1 and CDR2 sequences are LGHDT and YNNKEL (reference sequence). Trimming left V 4 bases short and J 6 bases short, with 13 bases between. CDR3 loop: CASSLTGGGEQYV. CDR3 nucleotide sequence: TGTGCCAGCAGCCTAACCGGTGGCGGCGAGCAGTACGTC.

There are a few counts of this clonotype. J is TRBJ1-2 and V is TRBV3-1; no firm D call. V was cut by 3 bases and J by 5 bases, with 4 bases left in between. Per germline, CDR1 LGHDT and CDR2 YNNKEL (reference sequence). The CDR3 consists of 11 residues. The chain's CDR3 is CASSQRYGYTF. CDR3 DNA: TGTGCCAGCAGCCAGAGATATGGCTACACCTTC.

This sequence joins TRBV6-1 and TRBJ2-2; TRBD1 matches at 11 bases. CDR1 MNHNS and CDR2 SASEGT come from the germline V gene. The CDR3 has 15 residues. Trimming took 6 bases from V and 5 from J; bases not matched to a gene: 5. The DNA of the CDR3 is TGTGCCAGCAGGTCCGGGACAGGGGGGACCGGGGAGCTGTTTTTT. It specifies CASRSGTGGTGELFF.

The V call is TRBV7-2, the J call TRBJ1-6; no definite D call. This CDR3 contains 15 residues. The germline V gene has CDR1 SGHTA and CDR2 FQGNSA. V gave up 1 base and J gave up 7 bases, with 11 bases separating them. CDR3 sequence: CASSLGLAGNSPLHF. The CDR3 bases are TGTGCCAGCAGCTTAGGGCTTGCTGGGAATTCACCCCTCCACTTT.

This clonotype was detected only a few times. The chain has TRBV5-4 and TRBJ1-1; D is undetermined. This CDR3 has 12 amino acids. Trimming removed 0 bases at V and 7 bases at J, with 7 bases between. In germline, CDR1 is SGHNT, CDR2 YYREEE (reference sequence). CDR3 nucleotide sequence: TGTGCCAGCAGCTTGGACAGTAGTGAAGCTTTCTTT. Its translation: CASSLDSSEAFF.

This clonotype was seen only a few times. This chain's CDR3 is CASTTGASIYGDTF. The CDR3, as DNA: TGTGCCAGCACCACCGGGGCCTCTATCTATGGGGACACCTTC. The rearrangement joins TRBV6-1 to TRBJ1-2; tentative D call: TRBD1 (5 bases). Trimming took off 7 bases at V and 12 bases at J, with 24 bases between the two ends. The V gene's germline CDR1 is MNHNS and CDR2 SASEGT. The CDR3 is 14 amino acids.

This clonotype came up a few times. The rearrangement uses TRBV11-2 and TRBJ2-1; D call uncertain. CDR1 SGHAT and CDR2 FQNNGV come from the germline V gene. The CDR3 extends over 18 amino acids. With 6 bases removed from V and 0 bases from J, the gap between germline ends came to 21 bases. CDR3 amino acids: CASRLEASRRYSYNEQFF. For the CDR3, the DNA is TGTGCCAGCAGACTTGAGGCGTCCCGGCGGTACTCCTACAATGAGCAGTTCTTC.

V and J are TRBV7-2 and TRBJ2-1, with 8 positions matching TRBD2. Trimming took 1 base from V and 12 from J; bases not matched to a gene: 8. CDR1 and CDR2 from the germline V gene are SGHTA and FQGNSA. The CDR3 totals 14 residues. The chain's CDR3 is CASSLDLAGRGQFF. CDR3 DNA sequence: TGTGCCAGCAGCTTAGACCTAGCGGGCCGGGGGCAGTTCTTC.

The gene calls are TRBV24-1 and TRBJ2-1; no clear D. Germline assignment: CDR1 KGHDR and CDR2 SFDVKD. V gave up 3 bases and J gave up 4 bases, with 3 bases separating them. There are 12 residues in the CDR3. CDR3 loop: CATSDLYNEQFF. The CDR3 DNA sequence: TGTGCCACCAGTGATCTTTACAATGAGCAGTTCTTC.

The rearrangement joins TRBV10-3 to TRBJ2-2; D gene ambiguous. With 3 bases removed from V and 1 base from J, the gap between germline ends came to 3 bases. The CDR3 extends over 13 amino acids. Per the germline V gene, CDR1 is ENHRY and CDR2 is SYGVKD. The CDR3 DNA follows: TGTGCCATCAGTGACGGGAACACCGGGGAGCTGTTTTTT. This encodes CAISDGNTGELFF.

This chain links TRBV3-1 with TRBJ1-1; no clear D gene. The CDR3 has 12 amino acids. Trimming pared 0 bases from V and 12 bases from J, leaving 11 bases between. The germline V gene encodes CDR1 LGHDT and CDR2 YNNKEL (reference sequence). The CDR3 sequence: CASSQDLRESFF. The CDR3 DNA reads TGTGCCAGCAGCCAAGACTTGCGGGAGTCTTTCTTT. The full variable domain, completed using reference TRBV3-1 and TRBJ1-1, is DTAVSQTPKYLVTQMGNDKSIKCEQNLGHDTMYWYKQDSKKFLKIMFSYNNKELIINETVPNRFSPKSPDKAHLNLHINSLELGDSAVYFCASSQDLRESFFGQGTRLTVV.

The chain combines TRBV7-9 with TRBJ2-1, with D perhaps assigned TRBD1 or TRBD2 (6 bases each). Trimming removed 1 base at V and 10 bases at J, with 14 bases between. This CDR3 has 14 residues. CDR1 is SEHNR, CDR2 FQNEAQ, per germline (reference sequence). The CDR3 sequence is CASSLGGTTGEQFF. CDR3 coding DNA: TGTGCCAGCAGCTTAGGCGGGACAACCGGGGAGCAGTTCTTC.

This chain uses TRBV5-1 with TRBJ2-6; D uncertain. V gave up 1 base and J gave up 2 bases, with 4 bases separating them. This CDR3 is 14 amino acids long. Germline V gene data show CDR1 as SGHRS and CDR2 as YFSETQ. CDR3 nucleotide sequence: TGCGCCAGCAGCTTGAATGCTGGGGCCAACGTCCTGACTTTC. Encoded protein: CASSLNAGANVLTF.

This clonotype was detected only a few times. The chain is built from TRBV7-2 and TRBJ2-1; D call uncertain. V was pared by 1 base and J by 3 bases, with 13 bases between. The CDR3 runs to 16 residues. Germline assignment: CDR1 SGHTA and CDR2 FQGNSA. DNA for the CDR3: TGTGCCAGCAGCTTAGACCTAATAGCTAGCTACAATGAGCAGTTCTTC. Its translation: CASSLDLIASYNEQFF.

This chain links TRBV3-1 with TRBJ1-1; D is ambiguous. V was clipped by 0 bases and J by 3 bases, with 14 bases between them. Germline V CDR1 and CDR2: LGHDT, YNNKEL (reference sequence). This CDR3 contains 16 residues. CDR3 nucleotide sequence: TGTGCCAGCAGCCAAGATCTCGTACAGCCGCACACTGAAGCTTTCTTT. It yields the protein CASSQDLVQPHTEAFF.

This clonotype is a singleton in its sample. The CDR3 region is CSVKGDEQFF. CDR3 in DNA: TGCAGTGTGAAGGGGGACGAGCAGTTCTTC. The V call is TRBV29-1, the J call TRBJ2-1; possibly TRBD1 for D (6 bases). The CDR3 extends over 10 amino acids. Germline values: CDR1 SQVTM, CDR2 ANQGSEA.

This clonotype was counted between two and nine times. This chain connects TRBV10-2 to TRBJ2-5; D gene ambiguous. Deletions cut 6 bases from V and 0 bases from J, with 5 bases between. CDR3 length: 12 amino acids. Per the germline V gene, CDR1 is WSHSY and CDR2 is SAAADI. CDR3 protein: CASRGNQETQYF. CDR3 in DNA: TGCGCCAGCAGGGGGAACCAAGAGACCCAGTACTTC.

This sequence joins TRBV6-1 and TRBJ1-1, with D maybe TRBD1 (5 bases). Germline-derived CDR1 and CDR2 are MNHNS and SASEGT. The CDR3 covers 14 residues. Trimming pared 7 bases from V and 1 base from J, leaving 13 bases between. The CDR3 here is CASMLGGGNTEAFF. CDR3 sequence (DNA): TGTGCCAGCATGCTGGGGGGGGGGAACACTGAAGCTTTCTTT.

This clonotype occurred a few times. V is TRBV5-1 and J is TRBJ2-7; possibly TRBD2 for D (5 bases). Germline V gene sequence: CDR1 SGHRS, CDR2 YFSETQ. The CDR3 sequence is 14 residues long. The germline V and J ends were trimmed by 4 bases and 0 bases, with 11 bases remaining between them. The CDR3 reads CASSEGGFSYEQYF. For the CDR3, the DNA is TGCGCCAGCAGCGAGGGCGGGTTCTCCTACGAGCAGTACTTC.

This clonotype was picked up a small number of times. This sequence joins TRBV5-1 and TRBJ2-7; the match to TRBD1 covers 8 bases. V was pared by 3 bases and J by 2 bases, with 4 bases of the junction left unmatched. Germline CDR1 is SGHRS and CDR2 is YFSETQ. This CDR3 comprises 14 residues. CDR3 amino acids: CASSWGTGPYEQYF. CDR3 in DNA: TGCGCCAGCAGCTGGGGGACAGGCCCCTACGAGCAGTACTTC.

This clonotype came up once. This chain connects TRBV3-1 to TRBJ1-1; 7 bases are a match to TRBD1. V shed 2 bases and J 10 bases; nucleotides not matched to a gene: 10. Germline V gene lookup returns CDR1 LGHDT and CDR2 YNNKEL (reference sequence). The CDR3 consists of 14 residues. For the CDR3, the DNA is TGTGCCAGCAGCCAACCGGAGAGGGGGCACACAGCTTTCTTT. Residues: CASSQPERGHTAFF.

This clonotype has at least ten counts. V and J are TRBV3-1 and TRBJ1-2, with D maybe TRBD1 (6 bases). This CDR3 region has 13 residues. Per germline, CDR1 LGHDT and CDR2 YNNKEL (reference sequence). With 8 bases removed from V and 2 bases from J, the gap between germline ends came to 12 bases. Written as DNA, the CDR3 is TGTGCCAGCTCCCAAGGGGGAAACTATGGCTACACCTTC. It encodes CASSQGGNYGYTF.

This clonotype was picked up a small number of times. The junction departs from germline at one end; a sequencing error may be responsible. The chain links TRBV24-1 to TRBJ2-3; D perhaps matches TRBD1 (6 bases). The length of the CDR3 is 11 residues. Germline V gives CDR1 KGHDR, CDR2 SFDVKD. CDR3 DNA: TGTGCCACCAGCGCCTTGGACAGATGGAATTTT. Its protein is CATSALDRWNF.

This clonotype came up a few times. V is TRBV5-1 and J is TRBJ2-2, with D perhaps TRBD2 (5 bases). V dropped 0 bases and J dropped 1 base, with 10 bases sitting between them. The CDR3 loop spans 16 amino acids. Germline CDR1 reads SGHRS; CDR2 reads YFSETQ. The CDR3 here is CASSLDGLLNTGELFF. The CDR3 region has the DNA TGCGCCAGCAGCTTGGATGGACTGCTGAACACCGGGGAGCTGTTTTTT.

The chain carries TRBV4-1 and TRBJ1-4; the D gene is possibly TRBD1 (5 bases). From germline, CDR1 is MGHRA and CDR2 YSYEKL. The CDR3 spans 15 residues. With 0 bases removed from V and 7 bases from J, the gap between germline ends came to 12 bases. DNA of the CDR3: TGCGCCAGCAGCCAAGATGAGAACAGGTTTGAAAAACTGTTTTTT. Residues: CASSQDENRFEKLFF.

This clonotype was counted a few times. The CDR3 nucleotides read TGTGCCAGCAGCCGAAGAGGAACTAGCGGGAGTGGAAATACGCAGTATTTT. Encoded protein: CASSRRGTSGSGNTQYF. J is TRBJ2-3 and V is TRBV7-9; 11 bases fit TRBD2. Germline V gives CDR1 SEHNR, CDR2 FQNEAQ (reference sequence). The V and J ends lost 5 bases and 7 bases, in that order; junction bases with no gene match: 14. CDR3 length equals 17 residues.